This T cell receptor (beta chain) came from a study of blood T cell repertoires in COVID-19. Sequencing used immunoSEQ multiplex PCR; TCRdb keeps in-frame clones, though not all of them. The table lists 75,000 to 100,000 clones, 87% of them singletons. Germline CDR1 WSHSY, CDR2 SAAADI. This CDR3 contains 14 residues. Trimming left V 6 bases short and J 10 bases short, with 18 bases between. This TCR derives from a human donor with acute or convalescent COVID-19. The donor label of this sample is uncertain. The sample consisted of peripheral blood. This chain connects TRBV10-2 to TRBJ1-4; D is perhaps TRBD1 (6 bases). The CDR3 DNA follows: TGCGCCAGCAGAGAGGGGGACATTACTGGAAAACTGTTTTTT. This gives the protein CASREGDITGKLFF.